This TCR beta chain was found in a study of blood T cell repertoires in COVID-19. Whole-study context: Italy, Spain and the United States were the sources of the convalescent and acute COVID-19 samples. Nucleic acid was either cDNA or gDNA, and it came from T cells, B-cell-depleted T cells, or PBMCs.

Original processing methods: It was from reference gene primer amplification that nucleated cell counts were estimated. Data came from immunoSEQ multiplex PCR; TCRdb stores just in-frame clones and leaves some out. From that table come the V and J calls and clone size; the DNA was used to work out D and trimming. Here the sample spans 90,000 to 130,000 clones, nearly 90% being singletons. The CDR3 is 12 amino acids. V was clipped by 7 bases and J by 6 bases; unmatched bases: 5. Germline lookup yields CDR1 SQVTM and CDR2 ANQGSEA. This chain uses TRBV29-1 with TRBJ2-7, with TRBD2 matching over 11 bases. The sequence was collected from a human donor in a cohort sampled during active COVID-19. The sample comprised peripheral blood. The CDR3 nucleotides are TGCAGCGGAGGGCTAGCGGGAGGCGAGCAGTACTTC. As protein: CSGGLAGGEQYF.